Below are 10 T cell receptor beta chains sequenced from a single sample in a study of cytomegalovirus exposure and HLA in healthy donors (dated by TCRdb to the late 2010s). The library was produced with the immunoSEQ multiplex PCR assay. The multiplex PCR relied on a mix of 60 forward primers for TCR Vbeta segments and 13 reverse primers for TCR Jbeta segments. Entries here come from immuneACCESS through TCRdb and include only in-frame sequences with V and J called. Some clones fail to appear in such tables; in the studies checked, an unresolved V gene covers under half of the shortfall, and the cause of the remainder is unknown. The sample data list 150,000 to 200,000 clones, and approximately 82% of these were observed just once. The ten biggest clones cover just over 2% of the sample. The specimen sequenced was PBMCs. These receptors came from a young woman in good health and CMV-seropositive.

This clone was seen a few times. The chain joins TRBV7-3 to TRBJ2-3, with 8 bases matching TRBD2. The V segment lost 1 base and the J segment 1 base; nucleotides outside the gene matches: 1. Germline CDR1 is SGHTA and CDR2 is FQGTGA. The CDR3 runs to 15 residues. In nucleotides, the CDR3 is TGTGCCAGCAGCTTAATCGGGGGGGGCACAGATACGCAGTATTTT. Amino acid sequence: CASSLIGGGTDTQYF.

This clone was detected only a few times. CDR3 sequence (DNA): TGTGCCAGCAGCCAAGATCCGAGGGGGGGCCCCGATGAGCAGTTCTTC. Its protein is CASSQDPRGGPDEQFF. The gene calls are TRBV4-2 and TRBJ2-1, with D possibly TRBD2 on 7 matching bases. Germline loops: CDR1 LGHNA, CDR2 YNFKEQ. This CDR3 has 16 amino acids. Trimming left V 0 bases short and J 8 bases short, with 17 bases between.

To note about this clone: The junction departs from the called germline gene at one end, perhaps through a read error. The chain recombines TRBV19 with TRBJ1-1; perhaps TRBD1 as D (5 bases). There are 15 residues in the CDR3. Germline loops: CDR1 LNHDA, CDR2 SQIVND (reference sequence). The CDR3 reads CASSIGPGGNNEAFF. DNA for the CDR3: TGTGCCAGTAGTATAGGCCCCGGGGGTAACAATGAAGCTTTCTTT.

CDR3 nucleotides: TGTGCCAGCAGCCCCGTCGGGCGGGAGAACACTGAAGCTTTCTTT. This codes for CASSPVGRENTEAFF. The chain carries TRBV5-6 and TRBJ1-1, with D unresolved. This CDR3 has 15 residues. Germline lookup yields CDR1 SGHDT and CDR2 YYEEEE. V lost 4 bases and J lost 1, with 14 bases in between.

V and J are TRBV28 and TRBJ2-2, with 9 bases matching TRBD1. Unmatched junction bases numbered 3, after V lost 5 bases and J lost 5 bases. Per the germline V gene, CDR1 is MDHEN and CDR2 is SYDVKM. This CDR3 is built from 14 residues. CDR3 coding DNA: TGTGCCAGCAGTGGACAGGGGAGGACCGGGGAGCTGTTTTTT. This codes for CASSGQGRTGELFF.

The V and J genes are TRBV30 and TRBJ1-1, with TRBD1 matching over 7 bases. Looked up from germline, CDR1 is GTSNPN and CDR2 is SVGIG (reference sequence). The CDR3 extends over 12 amino acids. Trimming took 4 bases from V and 7 from J; bases not matched to a gene: 6. The CDR3 DNA reads as TGTGCCTGGACCCGGGGGACAGTTGAAGCTTTCTTT. Amino acids: CAWTRGTVEAFF.

The chain recombines TRBV11-1 with TRBJ1-2, with D unclear. Germline V gene data show CDR1 as SGHAT and CDR2 as FQDESV (reference sequence). Trimming pared 0 bases from V and 8 bases from J, leaving 10 bases between. The CDR3 extends over 13 amino acids. The CDR3 loop reads CASSLAGRGGYTF. CDR3 in DNA: TGTGCCAGCAGCTTAGCCGGCAGAGGGGGCTACACCTTC.

The V gene is TRBV6-1, the J gene TRBJ1-6, with 9 nucleotides matching TRBD1. Germline CDR1 MNHNS, CDR2 SASEGT. The CDR3 is made up of 14 amino acids. Trimming at V came to 6 bases and at J to 7 bases, leaving 4 bases not matched to a gene. This chain's CDR3 is CASSRDRVNSPLHF. The CDR3 nucleotides are TGTGCCAGCAGCCGGGACAGGGTCAATTCACCCCTCCACTTT.

The V call is TRBV5-1, the J call TRBJ1-1; 7 bases align to TRBD1. With V trimmed by 4 bases and J by 1 base, 4 bases remained unmatched. The CDR3 is 14 amino acids. Germline V CDR1 and CDR2: SGHRS, YFSETQ. The CDR3: CASSRDSSNTEAFF. CDR3 nucleotides: TGCGCCAGCAGCCGGGACAGCTCGAACACTGAAGCTTTCTTT.

This sequence joins TRBV13 and TRBJ2-7; 8 nucleotides agree with TRBD1. This CDR3 is 13 amino acids long. Germline loops: CDR1 PRHDT, CDR2 FYEKMQ (reference sequence). The trim removed 0 bases at V and 6 bases at J, leaving 1 base unmatched. CDR3 nucleotide sequence: TGTGCCAGCAGCTTAGGACAGGGGGTCGAGCAGTACTTC. It specifies CASSLGQGVEQYF.